The source of this TCR beta chain is a study of T cells in Graves' hyperthyroidism and ophthalmopathy. Findings and caveats of the study: The blood repertoire included most of the expanded thyroid clonotypes above 0.001. Ophthalmopathy onset followed model prediction by a median approximately 7 months.

In the case of this clonotype: Its antigen is undetermined. A much more abundant neighbour one base away suggests this may be a read error.

Trimming took 4 bases from V and 3 from J, leaving 12 bases between them. This CDR3 is built from 14 residues. The germline gives CDR1 SGHDN, CDR2 FVKESK. RNA transcripts served as the template for amplifying TCR beta CDR3 regions. An initial round of RT-PCR targeting the TCR CDR3 relied on the HTBI primer set. TCRdb itself ran the multiplex PCR reads through MiXCR, one entry per CDR3 protein. Here the sample spans hundreds of thousands of distinct CDR3 sequences, roughly 40% being singletons. The material sequenced was blood. The TCR comes from a young man with Graves' hyperthyroidism. J is TRBJ1-1 and V is TRBV14, with D possibly matching TRBD1 (5 bases). The CDR3 region has the DNA TGTGCCAGCAGCCCACAGGCCGTGGACACTGAAGCTTTCTTT. Its translation is CASSPQAVDTEAFF.